This T cell receptor beta chain came from a study of shared clonotypes between healthy human individuals. Across the whole study: In total, the donors were two women and a few men aged 18 to 49.

Donors had no recently reported acute infections or vaccinations and were HIV-negative. Execution of the assay was at deep level. This table comes from immunoSEQ multiplex PCR, and its TCRdb copy is limited to in-frame clones, with some not included. The table lists approximately 1.4 million clones, approximately 98% of them singletons. Trimming stripped 5 bases from V and 3 bases from J, with 15 bases between. Germline V lookup: CDR1 SGHAT, CDR2 FQNNGV. The CDR3 contains 15 residues. This sequence joins TRBV11-2 and TRBJ2-3; weak D call: TRBD2 (6 bases). This TCR came from a man aged 25-45 years in good health. Sequenced sample: naive CD4+ T cells sorted from blood. Subset of the sample: CD45RA+ positively selected. As DNA, the CDR3 is TGTGCCAGCAGCCCTGGGAGGCTAACAACAGATACGCAGTATTTT. Translating it yields CASSPGRLTTDTQYF.